The 13 T cell receptor beta chains reported below all come from one sample, sequenced in a study of prognosis after radiotherapy for stage I lung cancer. Genomic DNA yielded TCR beta CDR3, amplified by two-round multiplex PCR. Amplification during the initial PCR round employed primers specific to each TRBV and TRBJ gene. TCRdb reprocessed the multiplex PCR reads with MiXCR, giving one entry per CDR3 protein. The sample carries 27,000 or so distinct CDR3 sequences, roughly 40% recorded once. Specimen: PBMCs, collected before or after stereotactic body radiation therapy (not recorded which). The receptor source for this set is a donor over 45 with non-small cell lung cancer.

This clonotype occurred many times. The rearrangement joins TRBV7-8 to TRBJ2-7; D uncertain. The V end was cut by 2 bases, the J end by 1 base, with 3 bases between. The germline CDR1 and CDR2 sequences are SGHVS and FQNEAQ. The CDR3 consists of 12 residues. CDR3 nucleotides: TGTGCCAGCAGCTTACGGTCCTACGAGCAGTACTTC. Its protein is CASSLRSYEQYF.

This clonotype was found many times. The chain is built from TRBV14 and TRBJ1-5, with a possible D match to TRBD1 (5 bases). Trimming took 5 bases from V and 9 from J, leaving 14 bases between them. The CDR3 length is 13 residues. CDR1 is SGHDN and CDR2 is FVKESK in the germline V gene. Here the CDR3 DNA reads TGTGCCAGCAGCGTCGGGGCTGGGATGCCCCAGCATTTT. Its protein is CASSVGAGMPQHF.

The chain carries TRBV20-1 and TRBJ1-6; 7 bases are shared with TRBD1. The germline V gene has CDR1 DFQATT and CDR2 SNEGSKA (reference sequence). This CDR3 has 14 amino acids. Trimming removed 4 bases from V and 6 bases from J; junction bases left unmatched: 6. The CDR3 spells CSAKTGPPNSPLHF. In nucleotides, the CDR3 is TGCAGTGCTAAGACAGGGCCCCCTAATTCACCCCTCCACTTT.

As to this clonotype: This may arise from a read error, as a much more abundant clone is one base away. The chain recombines TRBV19 with TRBJ1-1, with a possible D match to TRBD1 (6 bases). This CDR3 is 14 amino acids long. The germline gives CDR1 LNHDA, CDR2 SQIVND (reference sequence). This chain's CDR3 is CASSIEGGTSEDFF. CDR3 DNA sequence: TGTGCCAGTAGTATAGAGGGGGGCACGTCTGAAGATTTCTTT.

This chain's CDR3 is CASSPRTENEAFF. The CDR3, as DNA: TGTGCCAGCAGCCCACGCACGGAGAATGAAGCTTTCTTT. The gene calls are TRBV7-8 and TRBJ1-1; D is uncertain. Trimming cost V 5 bases and J 7 bases, with 14 bases left between them. CDR1 and CDR2 (germline): SGHVS, FQNEAQ. The CDR3 sequence is 13 residues long.

This clonotype was recorded many times. The rearrangement links TRBV4-3 to TRBJ2-2, with 16 bases identical to TRBD2. The length of the CDR3 is 17 residues. J was trimmed by 4 bases and V by 3 bases; bases with no gene match: 2. From germline, CDR1 is LGHNA and CDR2 YSLEER. The DNA for the CDR3 is TGCGCCAGCAGCCAGGGACTAGCGGGAGGGTTCACCGGGGAGCTGTTTTTT. It specifies CASSQGLAGGFTGELFF.

This clonotype came up a few times. The junction departs from germline at one end; a sequencing error may be responsible. This chain uses TRBV6-1 with TRBJ1-2; the D gene is possibly TRBD1 (5 bases). There are 13 residues in the CDR3. Germline lookup yields CDR1 MNHNS and CDR2 SASEGT. CDR3 DNA sequence: TGTGCCAGCAGTGAAATATGGGACTATGGCTATACCTTC. This gives the protein CASSEIWDYGYTF.

This clonotype was seen just once. The chain links TRBV27 to TRBJ1-3; D gene ambiguous. The CDR3 has 15 amino acids. Deletions cut 1 base from V and 0 bases from J, with 7 bases between. Germline CDR1 MNHEY, CDR2 SMNVEV (reference sequence). For the CDR3, the DNA is TGTGCCAGCAGTTTATTGGCAGGCTCTGGAAACACCATATATTTT. Amino acids: CASSLLAGSGNTIYF.

Worth noting for this clonotype: This could be a read error, since a much larger clone is one nucleotide away. The V call is TRBV20-1, the J call TRBJ2-5; no reliable D call. Germline V lookup: CDR1 DFQATT, CDR2 SNEGSKA (reference sequence). The CDR3 is 15 residues long. V was shortened by 0 bases and J by 7 bases, with 18 bases between the two germline ends. This chain's CDR3 is CSARDVAPDGVTQYF. The CDR3 DNA follows: TGCAGTGCTAGAGACGTAGCCCCCGATGGTGTGACCCAGTACTTC.

Concerning this clonotype: This could be a read error, since a much larger clone is one nucleotide away. This sequence joins TRBV30 and TRBJ1-1; 7 bases match TRBD1. Looked up from germline, CDR1 is GTSNPN and CDR2 is SVGIG (reference sequence). The CDR3 is made up of 16 amino acids. As DNA, the CDR3 is TGTGACTGGAGTGTAGGGTGGAGGGGGCAGAACACTGAAGCTTTCTTT. Translated, it gives CDWSVGWRGQNTEAFF. The whole variable domain, remainder taken from reference TRBV30 and TRBJ1-1, is SQTIHQWPATLVQPVGSPLSLECTVEGTSNPNLYWYRQAAGRGLQLLFYSVGIGQISSEVPQNLSASRPQDRQFILSSKKLLLSDSGFYLCDWSVGWRGQNTEAFFGQGTRLTVV.

The gene calls are TRBV20-1 and TRBJ2-4, with 7 bases aligning to TRBD2. The J segment lost 5 bases and the V segment lost 5 bases, leaving 18 bases of the junction unmatched. The CDR3 has 17 residues. Looked up from germline, CDR1 is DFQATT and CDR2 is SNEGSKA (reference sequence). CDR3 protein: CSAPPKRGPPPQNIQYF. CDR3 DNA: TGCAGTGCTCCTCCAAAGCGGGGACCCCCCCCCCAAAACATTCAGTACTTC.

The table lists this clonotype with many counts. The V gene is TRBV2, the J gene TRBJ2-2; D is possibly TRBD2 (5 bases). V was shortened by 7 bases and J by 3 bases, with 12 bases between the two germline ends. CDR1 is SNHLY, CDR2 FYNNEI, per germline. The CDR3 sequence is 14 residues long. CDR3 in DNA: TGTGCCAGCAATTGGGAGCCGGACACCGGGGAGCTGTTTTTT. It is translated as CASNWEPDTGELFF.

This clonotype was counted at least ten times. The rearrangement joins TRBV5-1 to TRBJ2-1; 9 bases match TRBD2. Trimming cost V 0 bases and J 9 bases; bases outside gene matches: 4. Germline CDR1 and CDR2: SGHRS and YFSETQ. The CDR3 runs to 14 residues. The CDR3 loop is CASSLELAGTEQFF. CDR3 coding DNA: TGCGCCAGCAGCTTGGAACTAGCGGGCACTGAGCAGTTCTTC.